This entry lists 26 T cell receptor beta chains sequenced from one sample in a study of cytomegalovirus exposure and HLA in healthy donors. Generated by immunoSEQ multiplex PCR, the TCRdb table keeps only in-frame clones and is missing some. In the table there are 65,000 to 85,000 clones, 85% to 95% of which are singletons. Sequencing was performed on PBMCs. These TCRs come from a woman in her late teens or twenties in good health and CMV-seronegative.

This chain connects TRBV12-5 to TRBJ2-7, with 11 nucleotides matching TRBD2. The V segment lost 1 base and the J segment 2 bases; nucleotides outside the gene matches: 13. CDR3 length: 19 residues. CDR1 is LGHNT, CDR2 FRNRAP, per germline. DNA of the CDR3: TGTGCTAGTGGTTTGGCTCCGACCGGGACTAGCGGACCCCCCTACGAGCAGTACTTC. Translated: CASGLAPTGTSGPPYEQYF.

The chain carries TRBV28 and TRBJ2-7, with 9 bases aligning to TRBD1. Per the germline V gene, CDR1 is MDHEN and CDR2 is SYDVKM. The CDR3 runs to 12 residues. The V segment lost 8 bases and the J segment 3 bases; nucleotides outside the gene matches: 2. DNA of the CDR3: TGTGCCAGCGGGACAGGGATCTACGAGCAGTACTTC. Amino acids: CASGTGIYEQYF.

The chain joins TRBV6-5 to TRBJ2-5; possible D gene TRBD1, 5 bases. This CDR3 is built from 12 residues. V was cut by 6 bases and J by 4 bases, with 9 bases left in between. Germline loops: CDR1 MNHEY, CDR2 SVGAGI. CDR3 DNA: TGTGCCAGCAGACGCGACAGAGAGACCCAGTACTTC. Amino acid sequence: CASRRDRETQYF.

This sequence joins TRBV25-1 and TRBJ1-3; D ambiguous. V dropped 6 bases and J dropped 0 bases, with 9 bases sitting between them. CDR1 MGHDK and CDR2 SYGVNS come from the germline V gene. This CDR3 is built from 14 residues. The CDR3 DNA follows: TGTGCCAGCAGCCGGGAGGGCTCTGGAAACACCATATATTTT. Translating it yields CASSREGSGNTIYF.

The rearrangement uses TRBV7-9 and TRBJ1-6; 7 bases match TRBD1. Trimming cost V 5 bases and J 12 bases; bases outside gene matches: 7. The CDR3 totals 13 residues. Germline-derived CDR1 and CDR2 are SEHNR and FQNEAQ (reference sequence). This CDR3 reads CASSPTGLRPLHF. As DNA, the CDR3 is TGTGCCAGCAGCCCGACAGGGTTAAGACCCCTCCACTTT.

The chain is built from TRBV27 and TRBJ2-1, with 14 nucleotides matching TRBD2. CDR1 is MNHEY, CDR2 SMNVEV, per germline (reference sequence). The CDR3 runs to 17 residues. V was pared by 7 bases and J by 1 base, with 6 bases of the junction left unmatched. CDR3 nucleotides: TGTGCCAGCATGAGACTAGCGGGAGGGCATTCCTACAATGAGCAGTTCTTC. It is translated as CASMRLAGGHSYNEQFF.

The CDR3 loop is CASNTRGPYNEQFF. CDR3 in DNA: TGTGCCAGTAATACCAGGGGGCCCTACAATGAGCAGTTCTTC. J is TRBJ2-1 and V is TRBV19; 8 nucleotides align to TRBD1. The trim removed 7 bases at V and 2 bases at J, leaving 4 bases unmatched. This CDR3 is built from 14 residues. Germline V CDR1 and CDR2: LNHDA, SQIVND (reference sequence).

The chain joins TRBV15 to TRBJ2-7, with unresolved D. Trimming cost V 0 bases and J 0 bases, with 9 bases left between them. The CDR3 spans 15 residues. Germline V lookup: CDR1 LNHNV, CDR2 YYDKDF (reference sequence). The CDR3 here is CATSRDPVTSYEQYF. As DNA, the CDR3 is TGTGCCACCAGCAGAGATCCGGTTACCTCCTACGAGCAGTACTTC.

This rearrangement joins TRBV5-6 to TRBJ1-1, with D possibly matching TRBD1 (6 bases). The germline CDR1 and CDR2 sequences are SGHDT and YYEEEE. Trimming took off 6 bases at V and 1 base at J, with 10 bases between the two ends. The CDR3 spans 13 residues. CDR3 amino acids: CASIQGTNTEAFF. CDR3 coding DNA: TGTGCCAGCATTCAGGGGACGAACACTGAAGCTTTCTTT.

The chain carries TRBV6-6 and TRBJ2-5, with 8 nucleotides matching TRBD2. The CDR3 length is 14 residues. V shed 2 bases, J shed 10 bases, and the junction held 9 bases outside the gene matches. CDR1 and CDR2 from the germline V gene are MNHNY and SVGAGI (reference sequence). CDR3 sequence reads: CASSYQGLAGDQYF. The CDR3 nucleotides are TGTGCCAGCAGTTACCAAGGACTAGCTGGGGACCAGTACTTC.

The rearrangement joins TRBV7-8 to TRBJ2-3; D is perhaps TRBD2 (6 bases). Germline CDR1 SGHVS, CDR2 FQNEAQ. V lost 5 bases and J lost 4, with 16 bases in between. The CDR3 consists of 15 residues. CDR3 bases: TGTGCCAGCAGCGCGAGACTAGTGGCATCAGATACGCAGTATTTT. Its protein is CASSARLVASDTQYF.

The gene calls are TRBV5-4 and TRBJ2-2; the match to TRBD2 covers 8 bases. Germline assignment: CDR1 SGHNT and CDR2 YYREEE (reference sequence). This CDR3 region has 15 residues. The V gene end was trimmed by 10 bases and the J gene end by 5 bases; junction bases not matched to a gene: 13. The CDR3 loop is CAFRAGVEGTGELFF. CDR3 coding DNA: TGTGCCTTTCGAGCGGGAGTGGAGGGGACCGGGGAGCTGTTTTTT.

The rearrangement links TRBV28 to TRBJ2-7; 7 positions match TRBD2. J gave up 4 bases and V 6 bases, and 12 bases lay outside the gene matches. Germline V gives CDR1 MDHEN, CDR2 SYDVKM. The CDR3 has 15 residues. CDR3 amino acids: CASSPLGTGRYEQYF. The CDR3 bases are TGTGCCAGCAGCCCGCTCGGGACCGGGAGGTACGAGCAGTACTTC. The full variable domain, with the rest looked up from reference TRBV28 and TRBJ2-7, is DVKVTQSSRYLVKRTGEKVFLECVQDMDHENMFWYRQDPGLGLRLIYFSYDVKMKEKGDIPEGYSVSREKKERFSLILESASTNQTSMYLCASSPLGTGRYEQYFGPGTRLTVT.

This sequence joins TRBV19 and TRBJ2-3, with D perhaps matching TRBD1 (5 bases). The V end lost 4 bases, the J end lost 0 bases, and 8 bases lay between the germline ends. The CDR3 consists of 14 residues. Germline assignment: CDR1 LNHDA and CDR2 SQIVND (reference sequence). CDR3 sequence: CASSKTASTDTQYF. The CDR3 DNA sequence: TGTGCCAGTAGTAAGACAGCTAGCACAGATACGCAGTATTTT.

This clone was seen a single time. The V call is TRBV15, the J call TRBJ1-1, with 8 bases matching TRBD1. The CDR3 spans 15 residues. Trimming at V came to 4 bases and at J to 4 bases, leaving 8 bases not matched to a gene. The germline V gene has CDR1 LNHNV and CDR2 YYDKDF (reference sequence). Here the CDR3 reads CATSKRTGTPTEAFF. CDR3 bases: TGTGCCACCAGCAAACGGACAGGGACGCCCACTGAAGCTTTCTTT.

The V call is TRBV12-5, the J call TRBJ2-5; D may be TRBD2 (6 bases). Germline-derived CDR1 and CDR2 are LGHNT and FRNRAP. The V gene lost 5 bases and the J gene lost 0 bases, with 10 bases spanning the gap. CDR3 length equals 14 residues. The CDR3 spells CASGPPGDQETQYF. The CDR3 nucleotides are TGTGCTAGTGGTCCCCCGGGGGACCAAGAGACCCAGTACTTC.

CDR3 protein: CASNEYSGRGEQYF. The DNA of the CDR3 is TGTGCCAGCAACGAGTATAGCGGGAGAGGCGAGCAGTACTTC. The V and J genes are TRBV2 and TRBJ2-7, with TRBD2 matching 9 bases. Germline lookup yields CDR1 SNHLY and CDR2 FYNNEI. V gave up 7 bases and J gave up 6 bases; unmatched junction bases: 10. The CDR3 runs 14 residues.

The chain joins TRBV4-3 to TRBJ2-1, with 7 positions matching TRBD2. The CDR3 covers 16 residues. Germline V gene lookup returns CDR1 LGHNA and CDR2 YSLEER. Trimming took 3 bases from V and 8 from J; bases not matched to a gene: 13. CDR3 in amino acids: CASSHEGPGLTYEQFF. As DNA, the CDR3 is TGCGCCAGCAGCCACGAAGGACCGGGACTAACCTATGAGCAGTTCTTC.

The rearrangement uses TRBV6-5 and TRBJ2-1; D is possibly TRBD1 (5 bases). This CDR3 region has 15 residues. V dropped 2 bases and J dropped 1 base, with 9 bases sitting between them. Germline lookup yields CDR1 MNHEY and CDR2 SVGAGI. The CDR3 loop is CASSYGPGSYNEQFF. CDR3 bases: TGTGCCAGCAGTTACGGGCCAGGGTCCTACAATGAGCAGTTCTTC.

The chain employs TRBV7-9 and TRBJ2-7, with TRBD2 matching 8 bases. V was clipped by 3 bases and J by 5 bases; unmatched bases: 12. The CDR3 consists of 16 residues. In germline, CDR1 is SEHNR, CDR2 FQNEAQ (reference sequence). CDR3 sequence: CASSLVSGTRPHEQYF. The CDR3 coding sequence is TGTGCCAGCAGCTTGGTCAGCGGGACTAGGCCCCACGAGCAGTACTTC.

CDR3 DNA: TGTGCCAGCAGCCGACCCCCGGGACAGGGGAATGAAAAACTGTTTTTT. The encoded protein is CASSRPPGQGNEKLFF. The V call is TRBV5-6, the J call TRBJ1-4; TRBD1 matches 10 bases. V gave up 4 bases and J gave up 5 bases; unmatched junction bases: 8. The CDR3 totals 16 residues. Germline V gene lookup returns CDR1 SGHDT and CDR2 YYEEEE.

This clone has more than one count but fewer than ten. The chain recombines TRBV7-2 with TRBJ2-1; 9 positions agree with TRBD2. Germline CDR1 is SGHTA and CDR2 is FQGNSA. Trimming removed 7 bases from V and 7 bases from J; junction bases left unmatched: 11. The CDR3 sequence is 15 residues long. DNA for the CDR3: TGTGCCAGCACGGCTGAGCGGGGGGCGAGAAATGAGCAGTTCTTC. Translation gives CASTAERGARNEQFF.

This clone was seen a single time. The chain links TRBV5-1 to TRBJ2-5; the match to TRBD1 covers 10 bases. Trimming removed 3 bases from V and 3 bases from J; junction bases left unmatched: 2. Germline CDR1 SGHRS, CDR2 YFSETQ. This CDR3 comprises 14 residues. The CDR3 sequence is CASSSGTGEETQYF. CDR3 nucleotides: TGCGCCAGCAGCTCCGGGACAGGGGAAGAGACCCAGTACTTC.

This clone was seen only a few times. This chain's CDR3 is CASSLGTQTTGNTIYF. For the CDR3, the DNA is TGTGCCAGCAGCTTGGGTACCCAAACTACCGGAAACACCATATATTTT. The genes are TRBV5-6 and TRBJ1-3, with no clear D. The length of the CDR3 is 16 residues. V was cut by 0 bases and J by 4 bases, with 14 bases left in between. Germline CDR1 is SGHDT and CDR2 is YYEEEE.

The J gene is TRBJ2-3, the V gene TRBV28, with a tentative D call TRBD1 (6 bases). The germline V and J ends were trimmed by 4 bases and 3 bases, with 11 bases remaining between them. Germline V gene data show CDR1 as MDHEN and CDR2 as SYDVKM. The length of the CDR3 is 14 residues. The DNA of the CDR3 is TGTGCCAGCAGTTCCCCTGGACAGACAGATACGCAGTATTTT. It encodes CASSSPGQTDTQYF.

The chain links TRBV4-3 to TRBJ1-1; D unresolved. This CDR3 is 16 amino acids long. Germline CDR1 is LGHNA and CDR2 is YSLEER. The germline V and J ends were trimmed by 0 bases and 10 bases, with 21 bases remaining between them. The DNA for the CDR3 is TGCGCCAGCAGCCAAGACTTCGGCCTTGGGTCCACTAGAGCTTTCTTT. Residues: CASSQDFGLGSTRAFF.